Each of the 18 T cell receptor beta chains below was sequenced from the same sample in a study of blood T cells in healthy people across ages. Next came a second PCR, run for about 7 to 12 cycles, which used a sample-barcoded 5' primer along with a J-beta primer mix. Each CDR3 protein is one row after TCRdb ran MiXCR on the 5' RACE reads. The table records 1.2 million to 1.5 million distinct CDR3 sequences, 40% to 50% of them present only once. Sequenced sample: blood. These receptors came from a young woman in good health.

The CDR3 spells CASSKDKQNTEAFF. CDR3 nucleotides: TGTGCCAGCAGCAAAGATAAACAGAACACTGAAGCTTTCTTT. V is TRBV21-1 and J is TRBJ1-1. TRBV21-1 is a pseudogene. The CDR3 spans 14 residues.

The chain employs TRBV12-3 or TRBV12-4 and TRBJ2-4; 8 bases agree with TRBD1. This CDR3 is 16 amino acids long. Unmatched junction bases numbered 7, after V lost 5 bases and J lost 1 base. The CDR3 protein is CASSPHRGSAKNIQYF. CDR3 DNA: TGTGCCAGCAGTCCCCACAGGGGGTCGGCCAAAAACATTCAGTACTTC.

V gene TRBV10-2 combines with J gene TRBJ2-7, with D unresolved. V gave up 3 bases and J gave up 0 bases, with 12 bases separating them. The CDR3 has 15 residues. The germline V gene has CDR1 WSHSY and CDR2 SAAADI. Written as DNA, the CDR3 is TGCGCCAGCAGTGATCAGGCGGCTAGCTCCTACGAGCAGTACTTC. Its protein is CASSDQAASSYEQYF.

The CDR3 DNA follows: TGCAGTGCTAGAGGGGGCAGGGACAGGGGGCATGGCTATGGCTACACCTTC. It specifies CSARGGRDRGHGYGYTF. The J gene is TRBJ1-2, the V gene TRBV20-1; 12 bases map to TRBD1. V shed 1 base and J 4 bases; nucleotides not matched to a gene: 10. The CDR3 runs to 17 residues. Germline lookup yields CDR1 DFQATT and CDR2 SNEGSKA (reference sequence).

Worth noting for this clonotype: Being one base from a much bigger clone, this may be a read error. The chain links TRBV7-3 to TRBJ1-6; D gene ambiguous. The CDR3 consists of 13 residues. Germline-derived CDR1 and CDR2 are SGHTA and FQGTGA. DNA for the CDR3: TGTGCCGGCAGCTTATCTAGAGTGTCACCCCTCCACTTT. Translated: CAGSLSRVSPLHF.

The chain couples TRBV6-5 to TRBJ2-7; TRBD1 aligns across 8 bases. Germline V lookup: CDR1 MNHEY, CDR2 SVGAGI. The length of the CDR3 is 14 residues. Trimming removed 5 bases from V and 2 bases from J; junction bases left unmatched: 5. CDR3 nucleotide sequence: TGTGCCAGCAGTAAACAACAGGGGGCCTACGAGCAGTACTTC. It codes for CASSKQQGAYEQYF.

This clonotype was seen more than once but under ten times. The CDR3 nucleotides are TGTGCCATCAGTGAGGAGGGTAGCGGAGTCCACAATGAGCAGTTCTTC. Encoded protein: CAISEEGSGVHNEQFF. The V gene is TRBV10-3, the J gene TRBJ2-1; TRBD2 is a possible D gene (6 bases). Germline V gives CDR1 ENHRY, CDR2 SYGVKD. The germline V and J ends were trimmed by 2 bases and 5 bases, with 16 bases remaining between them. The CDR3 has 16 amino acids.

As concerns this clonotype: A junction boundary mismatches the germline segment, possibly from a read error. The chain employs TRBV18 and TRBJ2-5, with D unresolved. Germline V gene lookup returns CDR1 KGHSH and CDR2 LQKENI. This CDR3 region has 15 residues. The CDR3 here is CANSPIPTKKETQYF. CDR3 nucleotides: TGTGCCAACTCACCAATACCTACGAAAAAAGAGACCCAGTACTTC.

The chain has TRBV20-1 and TRBJ2-1; 9 bases match TRBD2. The CDR3 spans 16 residues. Germline V gene sequence: CDR1 DFQATT, CDR2 SNEGSKA (reference sequence). J lost 5 bases, V lost 5 bases, and 13 bases had no gene match. CDR3 sequence (DNA): TGCAGTGCTTCAATTATGCGGGGGGGCCACGACAATGAGCAGTTCTTC. Protein product: CSASIMRGGHDNEQFF.

The chain carries TRBV20-1 and TRBJ2-1, with 10 bases fitting TRBD2. CDR3 length: 17 amino acids. Germline-derived CDR1 and CDR2 are DFQATT and SNEGSKA (reference sequence). The V and J ends lost 6 bases and 0 bases, in that order; junction bases with no gene match: 11. The CDR3: CSAPWTASGSSYNEQFF. DNA for the CDR3: TGCAGTGCCCCATGGACGGCTAGCGGGAGCTCCTACAATGAGCAGTTCTTC.

This clonotype was detected only a few times. The chain is built from TRBV7-9 and TRBJ2-5; D is perhaps TRBD1 (6 bases). V lost 5 bases to trimming and J lost 2 bases, with 12 bases between them. The CDR3 is made up of 14 amino acids. CDR1 and CDR2 from the germline V gene are SEHNR and FQNEAQ (reference sequence). The DNA of the CDR3 is TGTGCCAGCAGCCAGACGACAGGTCAAGAGACCCAGTACTTC. It is translated as CASSQTTGQETQYF.

This chain connects TRBV4-2 to TRBJ1-2, with 10 bases that match TRBD1. The CDR3 covers 17 residues. With V trimmed by 0 bases and J by 0 bases, 4 bases remained unmatched. Germline V gives CDR1 LGHNA, CDR2 YNFKEQ. The CDR3 sequence is CASSQDGDRGANYGYTF. CDR3 sequence (DNA): TGTGCCAGCAGCCAAGATGGGGACAGGGGCGCTAACTATGGCTACACCTTC.

The V and J genes are TRBV27 and TRBJ2-1; 16 nucleotides match TRBD2. Germline V gives CDR1 MNHEY, CDR2 SMNVEV (reference sequence). CDR3 size: 16 residues. With V trimmed by 3 bases and J by 14 bases, 10 bases remained unmatched. For the CDR3, the DNA is TGTGCCAGCAGTTTGACCGGGACTAGCGGGAGGGTTTCGGAGTTCTTC. As protein: CASSLTGTSGRVSEFF.

This clonotype occurred many times. The rearrangement joins TRBV7-9 to TRBJ2-3; 8 bases fit TRBD2. Unmatched junction bases numbered 10, after V lost 5 bases and J lost 3 bases. CDR1 is SEHNR, CDR2 FQNEAQ, per germline (reference sequence). This CDR3 has 16 amino acids. The CDR3 coding sequence is TGTGCCAGCAGCCCTCCAACGGGAGGGCCGACAGATACGCAGTATTTT. Amino acids: CASSPPTGGPTDTQYF.

The V gene is TRBV27, the J gene TRBJ2-3; the D is unclear. The CDR3 extends over 14 amino acids. Germline V CDR1 and CDR2: MNHEY, SMNVEV (reference sequence). V lost 5 bases and J 6 bases, leaving 15 bases between the germline ends. CDR3 bases: TGTGCCAGCAGTCCCGCGGCTAGGCACGATACGCAGTATTTT. Protein: CASSPAARHDTQYF.

This chain links TRBV7-2 with TRBJ1-2; 8 bases agree with TRBD1. V was pared by 2 bases and J by 6 bases, with 11 bases of the junction left unmatched. This CDR3 contains 16 residues. Germline V CDR1 and CDR2: SGHTA, FQGNSA. The CDR3 is CASSLSAPGTGHGYTF. The CDR3 DNA reads as TGTGCCAGCAGCTTATCGGCACCCGGGACAGGTCATGGCTACACCTTC.

The CDR3 reads CSARDSGSWELFF. CDR3 nucleotide sequence: TGCAGTGCTAGAGATTCGGGGTCGTGGGAGCTGTTTTTT. The V and J genes are TRBV20-1 and TRBJ2-2, with a tentative D call TRBD2 (5 bases). The germline CDR1 and CDR2 sequences are DFQATT and SNEGSKA (reference sequence). The CDR3 is 13 amino acids. V lost 0 bases, J lost 9 bases, and 11 bases lay in between.

This clonotype was seen a few times. The rearrangement joins TRBV20-1 to TRBJ1-2, with a weak D call TRBD1 (5 bases). CDR1 and CDR2 from the germline V gene are DFQATT and SNEGSKA (reference sequence). The ends were cut back, 3 bases at V and 4 bases at J, with 12 bases in the middle. The CDR3 sequence is 13 residues long. The CDR3 is CSASDRTLYGYTF. The DNA of the CDR3 is TGCAGTGCTAGCGACAGAACCCTCTATGGCTACACCTTC.